This entry describes one T cell receptor beta chain. Source study methods: Nucleated cell counts were estimated from reference gene primer amplification. Sequenced by immunoSEQ multiplex PCR; TCRdb stores in-frame clones only, minus some. The V and J calls and clone size come from that table; D and trimming were worked out from the DNA. The sample lists about 150,000 clones, approximately 83% occurring once. This CDR3 has 16 residues. Looked up from germline, CDR1 is LNHDA and CDR2 is SQIVND (reference sequence). Trimming took 4 bases from V and 0 from J; bases not matched to a gene: 7. The data originate from a study of blood T cell repertoires in COVID-19. Study-level information: The cDNA or gDNA used as material had been derived from T cells, B-cell-depleted T cells, or PBMCs.

The specimen was peripheral blood. The sequence was obtained from a woman aged 55-69 years with COVID-19, enrolled during active disease. The chain links TRBV19 to TRBJ2-7, with 9 bases identical to TRBD1. The CDR3 region is CASSTPTGGSSYEQYF. The CDR3 DNA is TGTGCCAGTAGTACCCCAACAGGGGGCAGCTCCTACGAGCAGTACTTC.